What follows is one T cell receptor (beta chain) and its context. The antigen remains unidentified. This sample is part of a study of T cell responses to AZD1222 COVID-19 vaccine. Study summary: Both about-4-week and about-12-week second-dose recipients were combined. The study, taken as a whole, reports: Sampling that yielded the repertoires occurred only after the peak T cell response. Two AZD1222 doses significantly raised spike-specific TCR breadth and depth over controls.

Trimming shortened V by 1 base and J by 1 base, and 11 bases separated the two germline ends. CDR1 LGHNA and CDR2 YNFKEQ come from the germline V gene. This CDR3 comprises 15 residues. Method: immunoSEQ multiplex PCR; TCRdb's copy keeps in-frame clones and lacks some. The repertoire holds 140,000 to 150,000 clones, with about 94% as singletons. The starting material was peripheral blood, obtained on day 0 of AZD1222 vaccination. The source of this sequence is an adult in good health. The chain joins TRBV4-2 to TRBJ2-7; TRBD2 might be the D (6 bases). Written as DNA, the CDR3 is TGTGCCAGCAGCCAAGCGGAGGGCAGTTCCTACGAGCAGTACTTC. It is translated as CASSQAEGSSYEQYF.